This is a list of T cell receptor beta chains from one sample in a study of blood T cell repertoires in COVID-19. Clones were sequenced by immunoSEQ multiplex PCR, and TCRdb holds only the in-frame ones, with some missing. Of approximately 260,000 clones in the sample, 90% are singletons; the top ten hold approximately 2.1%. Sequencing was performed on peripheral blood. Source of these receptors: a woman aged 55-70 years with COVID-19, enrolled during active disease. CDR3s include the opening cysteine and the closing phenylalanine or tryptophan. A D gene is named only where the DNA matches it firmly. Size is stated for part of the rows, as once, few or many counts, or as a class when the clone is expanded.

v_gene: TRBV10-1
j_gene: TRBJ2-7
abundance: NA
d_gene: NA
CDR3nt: TGCGCCAGCAGACCACCCAGGGATAGCTCCTACGAGCAGTACTTC
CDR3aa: CASRPPRDSSYEQYF

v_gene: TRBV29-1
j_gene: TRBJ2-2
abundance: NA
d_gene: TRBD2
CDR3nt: TGCAGCGCGGGCAGGGAGGGCACCGGGGAGCTGTTTTTT
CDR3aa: CSAGREGTGELFF

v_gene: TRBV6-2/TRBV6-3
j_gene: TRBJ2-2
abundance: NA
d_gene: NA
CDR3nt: TGTGCCAGCAGTGAGCCCCGTTTGTACACCGGGGAGCTGTTTTTT
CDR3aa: CASSEPRLYTGELFF

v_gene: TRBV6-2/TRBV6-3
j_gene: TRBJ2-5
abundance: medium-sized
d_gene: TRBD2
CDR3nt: TGTGCCAGCAGTTACTCGATATCTAGCGGGCGTCAAGAGACCCAGTACTTC
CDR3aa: CASSYSISSGRQETQYF

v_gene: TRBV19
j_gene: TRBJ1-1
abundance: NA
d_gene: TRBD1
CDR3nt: TGTGCCAGTAGTGCAACAGGGGGGGGGACTGAAGCTTTCTTT
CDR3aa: CASSATGGGTEAFF

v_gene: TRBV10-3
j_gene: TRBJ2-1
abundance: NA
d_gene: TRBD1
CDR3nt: TGTGCCATCAGTGTTTCCCCAACAGGGGGGCAGCAGTTCTTC
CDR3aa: CAISVSPTGGQQFF

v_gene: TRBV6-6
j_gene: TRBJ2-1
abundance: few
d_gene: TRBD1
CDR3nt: TGTGCCAGCAGTAGAACCGGGACAGGGGGTTACAATGAGCAGTTCTTC
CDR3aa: CASSRTGTGGYNEQFF

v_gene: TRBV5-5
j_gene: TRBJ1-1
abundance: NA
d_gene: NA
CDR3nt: TGTGCCAGCAGCTTGGGTGAGGGCGTCCTCACAGCTTTCTTT
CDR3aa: CASSLGEGVLTAFF

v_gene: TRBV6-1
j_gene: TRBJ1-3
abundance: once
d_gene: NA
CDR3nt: TGTGCCAGCAGTGTGGTCAGTCCAAGATCTGGAAACACCATATATTTT
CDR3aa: CASSVVSPRSGNTIYF

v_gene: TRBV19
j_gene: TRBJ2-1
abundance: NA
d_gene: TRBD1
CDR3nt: TGTGCCAGTAGTATGGGCGGCGACAGGGTTCAGTTCTTC
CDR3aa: CASSMGGDRVQFF

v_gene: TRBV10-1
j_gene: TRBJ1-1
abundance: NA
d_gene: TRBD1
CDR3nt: TGCGCCGGTCGAAACAGGGGCACTGAAGCTTTCTTT
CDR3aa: CAGRNRGTEAFF

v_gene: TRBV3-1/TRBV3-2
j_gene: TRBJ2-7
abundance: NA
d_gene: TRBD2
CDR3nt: TGTGCCAGCAGCCGGCGGGGGAGCTCCTACGAGCAGTACTTC
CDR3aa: CASSRRGSSYEQYF

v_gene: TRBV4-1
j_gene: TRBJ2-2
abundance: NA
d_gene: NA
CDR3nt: TGCGCCAGCAGGATCGAACTAGCTATCGGGGAGCTGTTTTTT
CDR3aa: CASRIELAIGELFF

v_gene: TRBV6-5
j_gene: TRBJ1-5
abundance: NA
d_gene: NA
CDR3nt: TGTGCCAGCAGCCTTTTCCCGGAGGATCAGCCCCAGCATTTT
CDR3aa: CASSLFPEDQPQHF

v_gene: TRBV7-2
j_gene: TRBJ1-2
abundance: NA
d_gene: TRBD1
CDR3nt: TGTGCCAGCAGCTTAGTACCGGGGGGACAGGACGGCTACACCTTC
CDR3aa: CASSLVPGGQDGYTF

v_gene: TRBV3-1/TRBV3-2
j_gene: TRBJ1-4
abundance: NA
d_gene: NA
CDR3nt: TGTGCCAGCAGCCAAGATCTTGAAAAACTGTTTTTT
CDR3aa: CASSQDLEKLFF

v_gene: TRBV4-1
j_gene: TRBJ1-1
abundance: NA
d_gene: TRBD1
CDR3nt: TGCGCCAGCAGCCACAACCAAGGGACAGGGATGTTGGCTTTCTTT
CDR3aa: CASSHNQGTGMLAFF

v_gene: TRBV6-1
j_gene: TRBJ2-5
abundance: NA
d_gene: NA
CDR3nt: TGTGCCAGCAGTGAAGCGGTTTTCGGCGGGGGCCCCCAAGAGACCCAGTACTTC
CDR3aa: CASSEAVFGGGPQETQYF

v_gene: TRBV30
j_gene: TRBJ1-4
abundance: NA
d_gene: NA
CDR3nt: TGTGCCTGGGGTACGACAGTGACTAATGAAAAACTGTTTTTT
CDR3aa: CAWGTTVTNEKLFF

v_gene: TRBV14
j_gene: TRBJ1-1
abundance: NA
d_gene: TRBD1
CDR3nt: TGTGCCAGCAGCCAAGATCGGGGACAGATCACTGAAGCTTTCTTT
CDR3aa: CASSQDRGQITEAFF

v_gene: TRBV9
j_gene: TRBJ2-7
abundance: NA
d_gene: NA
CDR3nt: TGTGCCAGCAGCGTTCGACAGGATCCCTACGAGCAGTACTTC
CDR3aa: CASSVRQDPYEQYF

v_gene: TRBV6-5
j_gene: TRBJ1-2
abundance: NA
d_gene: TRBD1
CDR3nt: TGTGCCAGCAGTTACCGCGGACAGGCTAACTATGGCTACACCTTC
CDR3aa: CASSYRGQANYGYTF

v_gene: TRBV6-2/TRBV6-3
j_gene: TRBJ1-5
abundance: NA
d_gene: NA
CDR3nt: TGTGCCAGCAGTTACGGCCGGAGGGTGGTTGGCAATCAGCCCCAGCATTTT
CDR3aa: CASSYGRRVVGNQPQHF

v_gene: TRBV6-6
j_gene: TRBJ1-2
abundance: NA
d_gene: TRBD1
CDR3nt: TGTGCCAGCAGACCGACAGGGACCAAGGGCTACACCTTC
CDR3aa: CASRPTGTKGYTF

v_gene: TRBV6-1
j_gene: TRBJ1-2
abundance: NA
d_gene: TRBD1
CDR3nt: TGTGCCAGCAGTGACCGGACAGGGGTGGGGAATGGCTACACCTTC
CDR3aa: CASSDRTGVGNGYTF

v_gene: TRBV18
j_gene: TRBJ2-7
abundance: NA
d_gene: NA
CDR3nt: TGTGCCAGCTCGCCGTCTGGGGGGTACGAGCAGTACTTC
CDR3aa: CASSPSGGYEQYF

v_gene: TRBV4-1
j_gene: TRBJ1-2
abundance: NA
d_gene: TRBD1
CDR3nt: TGCGCCAGCAGCCAAAGATTCGGGACAGAAATTAACTATGGCTACACCTTC
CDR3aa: CASSQRFGTEINYGYTF

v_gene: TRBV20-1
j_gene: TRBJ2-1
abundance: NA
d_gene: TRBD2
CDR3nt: TGCAGTGCTAGTACCGAGCGGGGGGCCCCCCTCTACAATGAGCAGTTCTTC
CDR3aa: CSASTERGAPLYNEQFF

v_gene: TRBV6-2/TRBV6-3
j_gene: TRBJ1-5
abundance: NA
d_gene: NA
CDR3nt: TGTGCCAGCAGTTATGCCCAGGGAGGGGATCAGCCCCAGCATTTT
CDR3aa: CASSYAQGGDQPQHF

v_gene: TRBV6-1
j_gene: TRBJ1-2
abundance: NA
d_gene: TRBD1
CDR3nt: TGTGCCAGCAGTGAAGCAAGGCAGGGGGCGCGTGGCTACACCTTC
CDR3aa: CASSEARQGARGYTF

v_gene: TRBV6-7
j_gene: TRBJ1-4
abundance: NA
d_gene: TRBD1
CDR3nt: TGTGCCACCTGGACAGGGGGCGGTCACTGGGCGACTAATGAAAAACTGTTTTTT
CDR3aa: CATWTGGGHWATNEKLFF

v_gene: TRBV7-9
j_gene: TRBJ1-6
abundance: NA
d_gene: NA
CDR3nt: TGTGCCGGATCGAACAGGTATAATTCACCCCTCCACTTT
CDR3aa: CAGSNRYNSPLHF

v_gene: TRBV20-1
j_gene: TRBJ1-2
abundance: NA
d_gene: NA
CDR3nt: TGCAGTGCTCAGGACAATGGCTACACCTTC
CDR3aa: CSAQDNGYTF

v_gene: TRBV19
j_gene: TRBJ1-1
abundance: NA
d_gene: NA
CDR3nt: TGTGCCAGTTCGACACAGGGTAGGTACACTGAAGCTTTCTTT
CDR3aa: CASSTQGRYTEAFF

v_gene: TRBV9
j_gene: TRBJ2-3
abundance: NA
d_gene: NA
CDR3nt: TGTGCCAGCAGCGTACTGGCTAGCACAGATACGCAGTATTTT
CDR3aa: CASSVLASTDTQYF

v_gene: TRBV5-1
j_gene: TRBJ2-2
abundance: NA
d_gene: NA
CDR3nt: TGCGCCAGCAGCTTGGTTCAGACTCCGGCCGGGGAGCTGTTTTTT
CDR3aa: CASSLVQTPAGELFF

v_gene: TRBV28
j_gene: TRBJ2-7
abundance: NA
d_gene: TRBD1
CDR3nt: TGTGCCAGCAGTTTAGTCCGGGACAGATACGAGCAGTACTTC
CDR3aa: CASSLVRDRYEQYF

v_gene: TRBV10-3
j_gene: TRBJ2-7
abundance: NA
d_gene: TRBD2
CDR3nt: TGTGCCATCTGGGACGGGAGGGCTGGGGACTCCTACGAGCAGTACTTC
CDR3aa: CAIWDGRAGDSYEQYF

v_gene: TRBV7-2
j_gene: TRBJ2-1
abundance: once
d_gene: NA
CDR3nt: TGTGCCAGCAGCTTTACCGCGGGCGCCTACAATGAGCAGTTCTTC
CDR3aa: CASSFTAGAYNEQFF

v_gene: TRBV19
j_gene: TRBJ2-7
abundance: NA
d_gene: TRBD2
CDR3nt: TGTGCCAGTAGTGTCCAGCGGGGGGTAAACGAGCAGTACTTC
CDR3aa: CASSVQRGVNEQYF

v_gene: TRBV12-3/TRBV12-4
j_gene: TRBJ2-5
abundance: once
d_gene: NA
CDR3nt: TGTGCCAGCAGTTTAGTAGAAACCCAGTACTTC
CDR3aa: CASSLVETQYF

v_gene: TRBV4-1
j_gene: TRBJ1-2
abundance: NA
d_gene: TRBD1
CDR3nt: TGCGCCAGCAGCCAAGGGGGAGACAGGGGGCTTGGCTACACCTTC
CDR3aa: CASSQGGDRGLGYTF

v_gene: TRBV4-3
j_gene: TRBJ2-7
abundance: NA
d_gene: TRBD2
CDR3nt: TGCGCCAGCAGCCAAGGGCCCACTAGCGGGGGGGCCCCCTACGAGCAGTACTTC
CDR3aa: CASSQGPTSGGAPYEQYF

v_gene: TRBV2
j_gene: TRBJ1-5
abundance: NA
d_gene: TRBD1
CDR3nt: TGTGCCAGCAGCAGTGACGGACAGGGGAACCAGCCCCAGCATTTT
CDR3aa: CASSSDGQGNQPQHF

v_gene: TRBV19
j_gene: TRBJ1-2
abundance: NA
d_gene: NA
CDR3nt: TGTGCCAGTAGGGATTCGGACATCTATGGCTACACCTTC
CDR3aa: CASRDSDIYGYTF

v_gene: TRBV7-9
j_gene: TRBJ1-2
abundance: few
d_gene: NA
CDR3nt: TGTGCCAGCAGCTTAGAGGTGAGGGACTATGGCTACACCTTC
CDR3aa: CASSLEVRDYGYTF